These T cell receptor beta chains were read from a single sample in a study of blood T cell repertoires in COVID-19. The table came from immunoSEQ multiplex PCR; TCRdb's copy has only in-frame clones and leaves some out. The sample lists approximately 440,000 clones, about nine tenths occurring once. Material for sequencing was PBMCs or T cells enriched from blood (not recorded which). The origin of the receptors is a woman aged 18-30 years who had recovered from COVID-19. Each CDR3 is given with its conserved first and last residue. The order of the fields is CDR3 length, V gene, D gene, J gene, clone size, CDR3 protein, CDR3 DNA. The D gene is left open where the match is weak. Part of the rows lack a size; the others show once, few, many or a class for expanded clones.

13	TRBV20-1	.	TRBJ2-5	.	CSASSPGEETQYF	TGCAGTGCTAGTTCTCCGGGGGAAGAGACCCAGTACTTC
13	TRBV19	TRBD1	TRBJ2-1	.	CASSEDRGNEQFF	TGTGCCAGTAGCGAGGACAGGGGCAATGAGCAGTTCTTC
12	TRBV30	.	TRBJ1-1	.	CAWSQAQPEAFF	TGTGCCTGGAGCCAGGCCCAACCCGAAGCTTTCTTT
12	TRBV28	.	TRBJ1-1	.	CASQTIGAEAFF	TGTGCCAGCCAAACAATAGGGGCTGAAGCTTTCTTT
14	TRBV11-2	.	TRBJ1-6	.	CASSPIDGGSPLHF	TGTGCCAGCAGCCCTATTGACGGCGGTTCACCCCTCCACTTT
11	TRBV4-2	.	TRBJ1-1	.	CASSQEEEAFF	TGTGCCAGCAGCCAAGAGGAGGAAGCTTTCTTT
15	TRBV12-5	.	TRBJ1-1	.	CASGLARAMNTEAFF	TGTGCTAGTGGTTTAGCGAGGGCCATGAACACTGAAGCTTTCTTT
12	TRBV7-9	TRBD1	TRBJ2-1	.	CASSSGQGEQFF	TGTGCCAGCAGCTCCGGACAGGGTGAGCAGTTCTTC
14	TRBV28	TRBD1	TRBJ1-5	.	CASTPTGPLRPQHF	TGTGCCAGCACCCCGACAGGGCCGCTTAGGCCCCAGCATTTT
12	TRBV30	.	TRBJ1-1	.	CAWSGTKPEAFF	TGTGCCTGGAGTGGTACCAAGCCTGAAGCTTTCTTT
13	TRBV6-5	.	TRBJ1-2	.	CASRQGDNYGYTF	TGTGCCAGCAGGCAGGGCGATAACTATGGCTACACCTTC
14	TRBV19	.	TRBJ1-5	.	CASSMGSTEGPQHF	TGTGCCAGTAGTATGGGTAGCACCGAGGGCCCCCAGCATTTT
15	TRBV9	.	TRBJ2-1	.	CASSPGLYSYNEQFF	TGTGCCAGCAGCCCTGGGCTCTACTCCTACAATGAGCAGTTCTTC
15	TRBV18	.	TRBJ1-2	.	CASSLETVPGYGYTF	TGTGCCAGCTCACTCGAGACAGTCCCTGGGTATGGCTACACCTTC
14	TRBV14	.	TRBJ2-5	.	CASSLGRGKETQYF	TGTGCCAGCAGCCTCGGACGGGGGAAAGAGACCCAGTACTTC
13	TRBV5-4	TRBD1	TRBJ2-3	.	CASKGARADTQYF	TGTGCCAGCAAGGGGGCCCGCGCAGATACGCAGTATTTT
15	TRBV9	.	TRBJ2-1	.	CASSSHLARVDEQFF	TGTGCCAGCAGCTCCCACCTAGCTCGGGTGGATGAGCAGTTCTTC
13	TRBV3-1/TRBV3-2	.	TRBJ1-2	.	CASSQRGSSGYTF	TGTGCCAGCAGCCAAAGGGGGTCTTCGGGCTACACCTTC
13	TRBV6-5	TRBD1	TRBJ1-4	.	CASREDREAYLFF	TGTGCCAGCAGGGAGGACAGGGAGGCCTACCTGTTTTTT
14	TRBV27	TRBD1	TRBJ2-7	.	CASSSPRGTNEQYF	TGTGCCAGCAGTTCTCCCAGGGGGACGAACGAGCAGTACTTC
14	TRBV10-3	.	TRBJ1-2	.	CATARQAPFYGYTF	TGTGCCACCGCCCGGCAGGCCCCTTTCTATGGCTACACCTTC
13	TRBV9	TRBD1	TRBJ2-1	.	CASRPTGGNEQFF	TGTGCCAGCAGGCCCACAGGGGGCAATGAGCAGTTCTTC
16	TRBV10-3	.	TRBJ2-2	.	CAISEEVGPTGGELFF	TGTGCCATCAGTGAGGAGGTGGGGCCCACAGGCGGGGAGCTGTTTTTT
11	TRBV20-1	.	TRBJ1-6	once	CSARRLSPLHF	TGCAGTGCCCGCCGACTTTCACCCCTCCACTTT
13	TRBV3-1/TRBV3-2	.	TRBJ2-3	.	CASTLSSTDTQYF	TGTGCCAGCACCCTCTCGAGCACAGATACGCAGTATTTT
18	TRBV2	.	TRBJ1-4	.	CASSFYGSGGKTNEKLFF	TGTGCCAGCAGTTTTTACGGCAGCGGGGGAAAGACTAATGAAAAACTGTTTTTT
15	TRBV19	TRBD1	TRBJ1-2	.	CASSTWDRVSYGYTF	TGTGCCAGTAGTACCTGGGACAGGGTATCCTATGGCTACACCTTC
16	TRBV10-2	.	TRBJ1-5	.	CASRRGGAAPNQPQHF	TGCGCCAGCAGGAGAGGGGGGGCAGCCCCCAATCAGCCCCAGCATTTT
16	TRBV4-1	.	TRBJ2-7	.	CASSQDPTAGDYEQYF	TGCGCCAGCAGCCAAGACCCTACGGCAGGGGACTACGAGCAGTACTTC
18	TRBV4-2	TRBD2	TRBJ2-2	.	CASSQGTSGGPNTGELFF	TGTGCCAGCAGCCAGGGGACTAGCGGGGGACCAAACACCGGGGAGCTGTTTTTT
13	TRBV30	TRBD2	TRBJ2-7	.	CAWSGTSGDEQYF	TGTGCCTGGAGTGGGACTAGCGGGGACGAGCAGTACTTC
15	TRBV18	.	TRBJ1-5	.	CASSPQGVGNQPQHF	TGTGCCAGCTCACCACAGGGGGTGGGCAATCAGCCCCAGCATTTT
11	TRBV20-1	.	TRBJ2-1	.	CSASNNNEQFF	TGCAGTGCCAGTAACAACAATGAGCAGTTCTTC
15	TRBV19	TRBD1	TRBJ1-2	.	CASSIDLGGPYGYTF	TGTGCCAGTAGTATAGATCTAGGGGGCCCCTATGGCTACACCTTC
13	TRBV2	TRBD2	TRBJ2-5	.	CASEAGDGETQYF	TGTGCCAGCGAAGCGGGGGACGGGGAGACCCAGTACTTC